This T cell receptor beta chain was recovered during a study of blood T cells in healthy people across ages. A second PCR, run for roughly 7 to 11 cycles, used a sample-barcoded 5' primer plus a J-beta primer mix. Using its own MiXCR run on the 5' RACE reads, TCRdb lists one record per CDR3 protein. The repertoire includes 700,000 to 900,000 distinct CDR3 sequences, roughly 26% of them detected once, and over 2.5% sits in the top ten. This same sample was also part of a study on T cells of mothers and their children.

This receptor was obtained from a boy aged 5-17 years in good health. Material: blood.

CDR3 region: CASREGTSLTEAFF. In DNA form, the CDR3 reads TGTGCCAGCCGAGAGGGGACGAGTCTCACTGAAGCTTTCTTT. V usage is TRBV2 and J usage is TRBJ1-1; D is possibly TRBD1 (5 bases). The CDR3 sequence is 14 residues long. V gave up 8 bases and J gave up 4 bases, with 17 bases separating them. Germline CDR1 and CDR2: SNHLY and FYNNEI.